This T cell receptor beta chain was identified during a study of OX40 agonist ivuxolimab in advanced cancers. Background on the study: Ivuxolimab, an agonistic anti-OX40 (CD134) antibody, was given to patients.

Study-level points and caveats: The mean number of expanded clones was higher in CD8+ T cells than in CD4+. At doses 0.1 to 3.0 mg/kg, CD4+ and CD8+ clones expanded.

Between the trimmed V and J ends, which lost 3 bases and 1 base, there was a span of 12 bases. CDR3 length: 15 residues. Germline assignment: CDR1 SEHNR and CDR2 FQNEAQ (reference sequence). A note on this clone: The antigen is undetermined.

TCRdb's copy holds only in-frame clones and misses some; the assay was immunoSEQ multiplex PCR. The repertoire holds 55,000 to 80,000 clones, with 75% to 90% as singletons. The rearrangement links TRBV7-9 to TRBJ1-1; perhaps TRBD1 as D (5 bases). The input for sequencing was CD4+ or CD8+ T cells sorted from blood, taken in a trial of the OX40 agonist ivuxolimab. The TCR sequence derives from an adult with an advanced solid tumor such as melanoma, head and neck, liver or kidney cancer. CDR3 sequence (DNA): TGTGCCAGCAGCTTTCCGGGGGAACGGAACACTGAAGCTTTCTTT. It encodes CASSFPGERNTEAFF. The full variable domain, rest sourced from reference TRBV7-9 and TRBJ1-1, is DTGVSQNPRHKITKRGQNVTFRCDPISEHNRLYWYRQTLGQGPEFLTYFQNEAQLEKSRLLSDRFSAERPKGSFSTLEIQRTEQGDSAMYLCASSFPGERNTEAFFGQGTRLTVV.